This TCR beta chain was identified during a study of cytomegalovirus exposure and HLA in healthy donors. The PCR ran on 60 Vbeta and 13 Jbeta primers. The repertoire was sequenced with immunoSEQ multiplex PCR; TCRdb's copy has only in-frame clones and lacks some. The table has 65,000 to 85,000 clones, roughly 65% seen once. The CDR3 extends over 15 amino acids. Germline V gene lookup returns CDR1 SGHNT and CDR2 YENEEA. Trimming took 3 bases from V and 3 from J; bases not matched to a gene: 3. The source is a woman in her twenties or thirties in good health and CMV-seronegative. The chain joins TRBV11-3 to TRBJ2-1, with 9 bases that match TRBD2. The specimen sequenced was PBMCs. CDR3 nucleotide sequence: TGTGCCAGCAGCTTGTCTAGCGGGGTCTACAATGAGCAGTTCTTC. Translating it yields CASSLSSGVYNEQFF.